The rows below give T cell receptor beta chains drawn from one sample of a study of cytomegalovirus exposure and HLA in healthy donors. Clones were read by immunoSEQ multiplex PCR, and TCRdb kept only the in-frame ones, dropping some. The sample carries 95,000 to 150,000 clones, roughly 80% recorded once. The sample comprised PBMCs. These receptors originate from a man aged 55 to 70 in good health and CMV-seropositive. Each CDR3 is given with its conserved first and last residue.

j_gene: TRBJ2-1
v_gene: TRBV21-1
CDR3aa: CASSTPPERPRGNEQFF

j_gene: TRBJ1-5
v_gene: TRBV19
CDR3aa: CASRDRGRVSQPQHF

j_gene: TRBJ2-7
v_gene: TRBV14
CDR3aa: CASSFITAAKDEQYF

j_gene: TRBJ1-2
v_gene: TRBV11-2
CDR3aa: CASSLATGNYGYTF

j_gene: TRBJ2-7
v_gene: TRBV6-1
CDR3aa: CASSQTGTPPYEQYF

j_gene: TRBJ2-1
v_gene: TRBV30
CDR3aa: CAWTTSGSSYNEQFF

j_gene: TRBJ2-5
v_gene: TRBV5-4
CDR3aa: CASSLAVGRGQETQYF

j_gene: TRBJ2-5
v_gene: TRBV5-6
CDR3aa: CASSLVQGAGETQYF

j_gene: TRBJ1-5
v_gene: TRBV2
CDR3aa: CASSNYRDRRYQPQHF

j_gene: TRBJ2-1
v_gene: TRBV4-1
CDR3aa: CASSHAPGQRIF

j_gene: TRBJ2-1
v_gene: TRBV9
CDR3aa: CASSVRPAGGEQFF

j_gene: TRBJ2-7
v_gene: TRBV7-3
CDR3aa: CASSLRPGYEQYF

j_gene: TRBJ1-2
v_gene: TRBV27
CDR3aa: CASSSRDRGRLGYGYTF

j_gene: TRBJ1-1
v_gene: TRBV2
CDR3aa: CAGETVNTEAFF

j_gene: TRBJ1-1
v_gene: TRBV7-9
CDR3aa: CASSFTGGRTEAFF

j_gene: TRBJ1-1
v_gene: TRBV6-1
CDR3aa: CASSDVIRGWNTEAFF

j_gene: TRBJ2-7
v_gene: TRBV6-1
CDR3aa: CASSEMAGSYEQYF

j_gene: TRBJ1-1
v_gene: TRBV5-4
CDR3aa: CASSSGPSENTEAFF

j_gene: TRBJ2-1
v_gene: TRBV30
CDR3aa: CAWGGLVANEQFF

j_gene: TRBJ2-3
v_gene: TRBV9
CDR3aa: CASSVDQDTQYF

j_gene: TRBJ2-2
v_gene: TRBV28
CDR3aa: CASSLNLSGREINTGELFF

j_gene: TRBJ2-7
v_gene: TRBV28
CDR3aa: CASRISGRMDEQYF

j_gene: TRBJ2-5
v_gene: TRBV28
CDR3aa: CATAGGSSETQYF

j_gene: TRBJ2-2
v_gene: TRBV9
CDR3aa: CASSPQSVVQGANTGELFF

j_gene: TRBJ2-7
v_gene: TRBV4-1
CDR3aa: CASSQAAGPPEQYF

j_gene: TRBJ2-2
v_gene: TRBV5-6
CDR3aa: CASSVGLRTGELFF

j_gene: TRBJ2-3
v_gene: TRBV13
CDR3aa: CASSLLLAASTDTQYF

j_gene: NA
v_gene: TRBV28
CDR3aa: CASSSGADYEQYF

j_gene: TRBJ1-2
v_gene: TRBV6-1
CDR3aa: CASSSGRVNGYTF

j_gene: TRBJ1-1
v_gene: TRBV18
CDR3aa: CASSSGVNTEAFF

j_gene: TRBJ2-7
v_gene: TRBV5-1
CDR3aa: CASSLVTGGVNYEQYF

j_gene: TRBJ2-1
v_gene: TRBV28
CDR3aa: CASSPALAGVYNEQFF

j_gene: TRBJ2-3
v_gene: TRBV5-1
CDR3aa: CASSRTGGTDTQYF

j_gene: TRBJ2-1
v_gene: TRBV6-4
CDR3aa: CASRPQVFSYNEQFF

j_gene: TRBJ1-4
v_gene: TRBV28
CDR3aa: CASSPGQGFEKLFF

j_gene: TRBJ1-3
v_gene: TRBV28
CDR3aa: CASINRFSGNTIYF

j_gene: TRBJ1-5
v_gene: TRBV19
CDR3aa: CASSRQGLNQPQHF

j_gene: TRBJ1-2
v_gene: TRBV6-1
CDR3aa: CASSEGDTLYGYTF

j_gene: TRBJ2-4
v_gene: TRBV30
CDR3aa: CAWSLGQGADIQYF

j_gene: TRBJ1-2
v_gene: TRBV20-1
CDR3aa: CSARVIYGYTF

j_gene: TRBJ2-1
v_gene: TRBV28
CDR3aa: CASSPGTSGVGYEQFF

j_gene: TRBJ2-7
v_gene: TRBV4-1
CDR3aa: CASSQDEQGPYEQYF

j_gene: TRBJ1-3
v_gene: TRBV19
CDR3aa: CASSPTATSGNTIYF

j_gene: TRBJ2-7
v_gene: TRBV6-1
CDR3aa: CASSGRLGIVGEQYF

j_gene: TRBJ2-7
v_gene: TRBV5-1
CDR3aa: CASSPSTAAYEQYF

j_gene: TRBJ1-2
v_gene: TRBV7-3
CDR3aa: CASSQDRGYGYTF

j_gene: TRBJ2-7
v_gene: TRBV11-2
CDR3aa: CASSLSGYGYEQYF

j_gene: TRBJ2-6
v_gene: TRBV6-1
CDR3aa: CASSGRTALLSGANGLTF

j_gene: TRBJ1-3
v_gene: TRBV28
CDR3aa: CASSGRDRVISGNTIYF

j_gene: TRBJ2-1
v_gene: TRBV2
CDR3aa: CASSGTGNEQFF

j_gene: TRBJ2-2
v_gene: TRBV7-3
CDR3aa: CASSLMGGGTGELFF

j_gene: TRBJ1-2
v_gene: TRBV2
CDR3aa: CASSLGQGGYGYTF

j_gene: TRBJ2-1
v_gene: TRBV27
CDR3aa: CASSLSGVTHNEQFF

j_gene: TRBJ2-1
v_gene: TRBV29-1
CDR3aa: CSGRASGRGAYNEQFF

j_gene: TRBJ1-1
v_gene: TRBV7-6
CDR3aa: CASSRRQGRDTEAFF

j_gene: TRBJ2-7
v_gene: TRBV28
CDR3aa: CASSTRTGAPYEQYF

j_gene: TRBJ2-3
v_gene: TRBV28
CDR3aa: CASSPSTSGRGDTQYF

j_gene: TRBJ2-5
v_gene: TRBV7-6
CDR3aa: CASSSLYQETQYF

j_gene: TRBJ1-2
v_gene: TRBV25-1
CDR3aa: CASSRGLGYGYTF

j_gene: TRBJ1-5
v_gene: TRBV2
CDR3aa: CASNIGGRNQPQHF